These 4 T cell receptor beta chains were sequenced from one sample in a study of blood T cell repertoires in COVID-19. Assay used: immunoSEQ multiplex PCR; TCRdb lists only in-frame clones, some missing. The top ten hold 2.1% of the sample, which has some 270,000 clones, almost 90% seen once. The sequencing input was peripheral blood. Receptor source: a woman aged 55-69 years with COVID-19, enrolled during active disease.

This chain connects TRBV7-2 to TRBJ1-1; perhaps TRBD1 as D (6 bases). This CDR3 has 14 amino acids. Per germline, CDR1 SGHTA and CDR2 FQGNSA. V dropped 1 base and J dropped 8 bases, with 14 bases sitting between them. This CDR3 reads CASSLGGGWEEAFF. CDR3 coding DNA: TGTGCCAGCAGCTTAGGAGGGGGTTGGGAAGAAGCTTTCTTT.

Written as DNA, the CDR3 is TGTGCCAGCTCGCCGGGACTAGCGTGGGAGACCCAGTACTTC. Translated: CASSPGLAWETQYF. The chain carries TRBV18 and TRBJ2-5, with 10 bases aligning to TRBD2. The junction had 6 bases not matched to a gene; V was cut back by 6 bases and J by 5 bases. CDR1 and CDR2 from the germline V gene are KGHSH and LQKENI. This CDR3 region has 14 residues. Full variable domain (remainder filled in from reference TRBV18 and TRBJ2-5): NAGVMQNPRHLVRRRGQEARLRCSPMKGHSHVYWYRQLPEEGLKFMVYLQKENIIDESGMPKERFSAEFPKEGPSILRIQQVVRGDSAAYFCASSPGLAWETQYFGPGTRLLVL.

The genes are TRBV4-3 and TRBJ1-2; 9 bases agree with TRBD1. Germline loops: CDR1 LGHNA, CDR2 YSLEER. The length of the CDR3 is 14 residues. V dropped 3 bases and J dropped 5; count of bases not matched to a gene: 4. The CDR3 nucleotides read TGCGCCAGCAGCCAGGAGGACAGGGGTTATGGCTACACCTTC. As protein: CASSQEDRGYGYTF.

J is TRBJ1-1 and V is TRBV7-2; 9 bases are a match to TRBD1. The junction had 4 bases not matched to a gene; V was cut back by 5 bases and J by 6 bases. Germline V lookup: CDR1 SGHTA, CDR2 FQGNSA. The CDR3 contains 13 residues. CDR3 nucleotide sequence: TGTGCCAGCAGCAGGGACAGGGAATCTGAAGCTTTCTTT. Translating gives CASSRDRESEAFF.